The following is a T cell receptor beta chain sequence with its context. This clone's antigen is unknown. Per-base qualities were not stored, and no clone one base away is much larger. At one collaborating source in Seattle, patients were enrolled during active infection and were followed longitudinally through the course of disease. Whole blood was collected in K2EDTA tubes by collaborating institutions according to the institutions' own protocols. For TCRbeta analysis, collaborators shipped samples in one of three forms: frozen whole blood, isolated PBMCs, or DNA extracted from either of those sample types. TCRbeta CDR3 regions were amplified from genomic DNA using the immunoSEQ Assay, a bias-controlled multiplex PCR. Processing in the source paper ran as follows. The number of nucleated cells in each sample was estimated from the amplification of reference gene primers within the assay. To quantify the absolute abundance of each unique TCRbeta CDR3 rearrangement, sequence reads were collapsed and filtered. Productive Simpson clonality was computed per sample as the square root of Simpson's diversity index over productive rearrangements. The source is immuneACCESS, and TCRdb retained only in-frame sequences with V and J called. Part of the clones is not carried over; for the studies checked, unresolved V genes explain less than half of this, and the remainder is unexplained. That table supplies the V and J calls and clone size; D and trimming were determined from the DNA. The sample table lists 300,000 to 450,000 clones, approximately 89% of them with a count of one. The ten largest clonotypes hold 3.9% of the sample.

V is clipped by 2 bases and J by 6 bases, and the sequence between their germline boundaries is 8 bases long. The CDR3 spans 12 residues, from the cysteine through the phenylalanine. Here the CDR3 DNA is all that survives: 36 bases in frame from base 1. This record comes from a study of blood T cell repertoires in COVID-19 (TCRdb year 2020). Concerning the study at large: Samples covering the acute and convalescent phases of COVID-19 were provided by collaborators in the United States, Italy and Spain. The repertoires were made available in a free public database intended to serve as a resource for research on the immune response to SARS-CoV-2. HLA class I and class II types, where available, came from metadata supplied by the sample provider rather than from assay-based typing. The sample metadata nearly always contained a de-identified subject ID, COVID-19 status, age in years and sex. The prospective study material was composed of cDNA or gDNA derived from T cells, B-cell-depleted T cells, or PBMCs. The samples were drawn from the first 160 participants of the ongoing ImmuneRACE study and from under 1,500 subjects provided by 6 global collaborators. The dataset comprised deeply sampled blood TCRbeta repertoires from subjects exposed to, actively infected with, or recovered from COVID-19. Points the paper makes about the study in general: The quantity of clinical and demographic metadata differed by source and by participant and was supplied without curation.

The chain is assembled from TRBV12-3 or TRBV12-4 and TRBJ2-7; no D segment can be confidently identified. The sequenced material came from peripheral blood. This TCR was recovered from a woman aged 60-75 years with COVID-19, enrolled during active disease. CDR3 reads: CASSLSYIEQYF. At the DNA level, the sequence is TGTGCCAGCAGTTTAAGCTATATCGAGCAGTACTTC.